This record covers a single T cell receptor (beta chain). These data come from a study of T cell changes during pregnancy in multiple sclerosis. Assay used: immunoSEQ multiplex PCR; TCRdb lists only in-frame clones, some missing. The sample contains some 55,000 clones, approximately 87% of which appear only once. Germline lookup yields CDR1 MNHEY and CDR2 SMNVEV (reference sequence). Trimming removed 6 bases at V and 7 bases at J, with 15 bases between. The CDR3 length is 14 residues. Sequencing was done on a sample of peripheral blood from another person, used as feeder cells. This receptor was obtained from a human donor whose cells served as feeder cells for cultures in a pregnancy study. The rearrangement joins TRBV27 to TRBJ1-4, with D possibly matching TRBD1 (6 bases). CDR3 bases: TGTGCCAGCAGGAGGGCGGGGGCGGGTGAAAAACTGTTTTTT. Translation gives CASRRAGAGEKLFF.